This TCR beta chain was sequenced during a study of blood T cell repertoires in COVID-19. V dropped 5 bases and J dropped 6; count of bases not matched to a gene: 6. CDR1 and CDR2 from the germline V gene are MDHEN and SYDVKM. The CDR3 runs 15 residues. Sequenced by immunoSEQ multiplex PCR; TCRdb stores in-frame clones only, minus some. The repertoire holds 180,000 or so clones, with around 80% as singletons. Material for sequencing was peripheral blood. The chain employs TRBV28 and TRBJ1-4; 10 nucleotides align to TRBD1. The source is a woman older than 75 with active or convalescent COVID-19. The chain's CDR3 is CASSRTGGGYEKLFF. The CDR3 DNA sequence: TGTGCCAGCAGTAGGACAGGGGGTGGGTATGAAAAACTGTTTTTT.